A single T cell receptor (beta chain) is shown here with its context. Its antigen is as yet unknown. This entry comes from a study of OX40 agonist ivuxolimab in advanced cancers. Study-level information: Patients were infused with ivuxolimab every 2 weeks at 0.01 to 10 mg/kg. Recorded diagnoses for dose-escalation patients were hepatocellular carcinoma, melanoma, renal cell or head and neck cancer. Whole-study findings and limits: In general, CD8+ T cells held more expanded clones than CD4+ did, on average.

Samples were taken at baseline and on day 1 of cycles 4 and 7. Libraries were prepared by immunoSEQ multiplex PCR; TCRdb keeps only in-frame clonotypes and omits some of them. Here the sample spans tens of thousands of clones, around nine tenths being singletons. This CDR3 is 13 amino acids long. The V and J ends lost 0 bases and 7 bases respectively, with 8 bases between them. Germline V gene lookup returns CDR1 SGDLS and CDR2 YYNGEE. The chain carries TRBV9 and TRBJ2-1, with D possibly matching TRBD1 (5 bases). Material: CD4+ or CD8+ T cells sorted from blood, obtained in a trial of the OX40 agonist ivuxolimab. The clonotype was recovered from an adult with an advanced solid tumor such as melanoma, head and neck, liver or kidney cancer. The CDR3 DNA follows: TGTGCCAGCAGCGTAGAGGGGATAAATGAGCAGTTCTTC. Its translation: CASSVEGINEQFF.